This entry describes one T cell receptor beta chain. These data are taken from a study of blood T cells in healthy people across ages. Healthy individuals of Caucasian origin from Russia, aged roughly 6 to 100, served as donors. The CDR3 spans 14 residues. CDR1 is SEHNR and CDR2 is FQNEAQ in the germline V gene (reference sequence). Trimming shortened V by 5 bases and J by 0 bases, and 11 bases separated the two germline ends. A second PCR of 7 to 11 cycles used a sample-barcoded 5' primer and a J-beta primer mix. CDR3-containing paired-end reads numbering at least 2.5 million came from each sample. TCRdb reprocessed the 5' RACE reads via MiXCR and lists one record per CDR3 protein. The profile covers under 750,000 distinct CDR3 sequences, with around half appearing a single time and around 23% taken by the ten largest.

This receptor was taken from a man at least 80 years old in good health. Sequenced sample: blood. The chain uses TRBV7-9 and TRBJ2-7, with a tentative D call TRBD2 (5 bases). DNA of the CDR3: TGTGCCAGCAGCCAGGCTGGGAGCTCCTACGAGCAGTACTTC. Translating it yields CASSQAGSSYEQYF.